This T cell receptor (beta chain) was captured by sequencing in a study of shared clonotypes between healthy human individuals. Study information: CD8 memory received one plate per donor, CD8 naive two, CD4 memory three and CD4 naive three. Study-level findings and limits: Shared across a few donors were 5% to 6% of the naive CD4 clonotypes.

Naive CD8 cells lacked CD45RO, underwent positive selection for CCR7 and left out terminally differentiated effector memory CD45RA+ cells. This CDR3 has 16 residues. The germline gives CDR1 LNHDA, CDR2 SQIVND (reference sequence). V lost 3 bases and J lost 5, with 19 bases in between. Of note for this clone: Antigen unknown.

Sequencing used immunoSEQ multiplex PCR; TCRdb keeps in-frame clones, though not all of them. This sample has about 590,000 clones, with just under 97% found just once. This rearrangement joins TRBV19 to TRBJ1-2; possible D gene TRBD1, 5 bases. The TCR originated in a woman in her thirties in good health. The sample consisted of naive CD8+ T cells sorted from blood. The CDR3, as DNA: TGTGCCAGTAGTATCGGGCTAAAGGGGACCGATTATGGCTACACCTTC. This codes for CASSIGLKGTDYGYTF. Combining the CDR3 with reference TRBV19 and TRBJ1-2 gives the whole variable domain DGGITQSPKYLFRKEGQNVTLSCEQNLNHDAMYWYRQDPGQGLRLIYYSQIVNDFQKGDIAEGYSVSREKKESFPLTVTSAQKNPTAFYLCASSIGLKGTDYGYTFGSGTRLTVV.